One T cell receptor (beta chain) is described in this entry. As yet, its antigen is unknown. Repertoires were generated with immunoSEQ multiplex PCR, while TCRdb's copy carries only in-frame clones and drops some. This table has approximately 150,000 clones, 80% to 95% appearing once. This record comes from a study of T cell responses to AZD1222 COVID-19 vaccine. Looking at the study overall: Recipients boosted at about 4 weeks or about 12 weeks are pooled. Study-wide results and caveats: No day 14 peak samples; only post-peak repertoires were characterized.

This CDR3 contains 13 residues. Trimming left V 1 base short and J 4 bases short, with 6 bases between. The V call is TRBV12-3 or TRBV12-4, the J call TRBJ2-3; D is ambiguous. The sequencing here drew on peripheral blood, taken on day 0 of AZD1222 vaccination. The receptor comes from an adult in good health. The DNA for the CDR3 is TGTGCCAGCAGTTTAGACCGGGCAGATACGCAGTATTTT. Encoded protein: CASSLDRADTQYF.